One sample yielded the 2 T cell receptor beta chains listed below, sequenced in a study of post-analysis software for immune sequencing data. The antigens these receptors bind are not known. Prepared libraries of TCR beta cDNA carried unique molecular identifiers. MiXCR was run by TCRdb on the PCR reads, yielding one entry per CDR3 protein. The sample carries roughly 580,000 distinct CDR3 sequences, 44% recorded once. Study-wide results and caveats: Patients had higher frequencies than controls of about five TRBV segments, including TRBV5-6, TRBV5-1 and TRBV20-1.

The sample consisted of blood. The receptors were sampled from a girl aged 5-17 years with multiple sclerosis.

This chain links TRBV29-1 with TRBJ2-3, with a weak D call TRBD1 (6 bases). With 6 bases removed from V and 3 bases from J, the gap between germline ends came to 10 bases. In germline, CDR1 is SQVTM, CDR2 ANQGSEA. This CDR3 comprises 12 residues. The CDR3 DNA reads as TGCAGCGTCCCAGGGGTGACAGATACGCAGTATTTT. Encoded protein: CSVPGVTDTQYF.

The genes are TRBV12-3 or TRBV12-4 and TRBJ1-2; 7 positions match TRBD1. The CDR3 contains 15 residues. The V gene end was trimmed by 10 bases and the J gene end by 4 bases; junction bases not matched to a gene: 15. In DNA form, the CDR3 reads TGTGCCACACGCGGGGGGGACAGCACGCCCTATGGCTACACCTTC. This translates into CATRGGDSTPYGYTF.